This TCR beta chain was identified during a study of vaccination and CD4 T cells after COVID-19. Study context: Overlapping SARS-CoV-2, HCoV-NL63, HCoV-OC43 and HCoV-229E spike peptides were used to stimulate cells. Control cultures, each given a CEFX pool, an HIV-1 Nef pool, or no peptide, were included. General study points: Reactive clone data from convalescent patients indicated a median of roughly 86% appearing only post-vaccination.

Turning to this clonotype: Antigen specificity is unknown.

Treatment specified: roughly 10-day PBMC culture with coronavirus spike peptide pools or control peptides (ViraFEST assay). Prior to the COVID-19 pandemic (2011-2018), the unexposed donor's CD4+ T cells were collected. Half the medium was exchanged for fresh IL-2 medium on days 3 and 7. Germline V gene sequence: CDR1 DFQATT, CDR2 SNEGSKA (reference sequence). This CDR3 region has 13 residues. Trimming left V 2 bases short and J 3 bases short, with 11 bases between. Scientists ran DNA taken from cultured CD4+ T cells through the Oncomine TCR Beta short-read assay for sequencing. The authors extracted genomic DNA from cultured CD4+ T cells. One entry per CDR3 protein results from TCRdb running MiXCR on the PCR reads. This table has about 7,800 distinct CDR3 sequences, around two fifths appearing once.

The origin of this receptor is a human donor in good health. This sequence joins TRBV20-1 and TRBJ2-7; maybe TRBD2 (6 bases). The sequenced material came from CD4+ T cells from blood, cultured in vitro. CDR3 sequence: CSARRHSGYEQYF. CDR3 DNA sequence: TGCAGTGCTAGAAGACATAGCGGCTACGAGCAGTACTTC.